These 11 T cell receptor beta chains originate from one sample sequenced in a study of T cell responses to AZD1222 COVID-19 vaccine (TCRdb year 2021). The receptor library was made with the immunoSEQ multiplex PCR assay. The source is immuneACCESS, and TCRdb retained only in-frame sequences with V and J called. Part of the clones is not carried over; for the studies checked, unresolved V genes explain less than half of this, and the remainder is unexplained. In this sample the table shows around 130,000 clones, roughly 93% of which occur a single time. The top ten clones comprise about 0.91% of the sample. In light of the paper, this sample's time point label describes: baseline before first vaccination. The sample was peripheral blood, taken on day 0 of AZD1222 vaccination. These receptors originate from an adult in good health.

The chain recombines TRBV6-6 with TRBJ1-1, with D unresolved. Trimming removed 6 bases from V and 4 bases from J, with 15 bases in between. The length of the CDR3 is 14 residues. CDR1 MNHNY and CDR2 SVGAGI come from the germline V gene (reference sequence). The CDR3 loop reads CASSPKGARTEAFF. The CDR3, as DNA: TGTGCCAGCAGCCCCAAGGGAGCACGCACTGAAGCTTTCTTT.

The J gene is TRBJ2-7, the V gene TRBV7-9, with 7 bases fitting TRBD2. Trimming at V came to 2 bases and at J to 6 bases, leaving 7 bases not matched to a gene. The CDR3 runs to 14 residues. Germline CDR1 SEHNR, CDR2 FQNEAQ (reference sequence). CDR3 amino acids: CASSLRHPGGEQYF. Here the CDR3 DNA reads TGTGCCAGCAGCTTACGCCATCCGGGGGGCGAGCAGTACTTC.

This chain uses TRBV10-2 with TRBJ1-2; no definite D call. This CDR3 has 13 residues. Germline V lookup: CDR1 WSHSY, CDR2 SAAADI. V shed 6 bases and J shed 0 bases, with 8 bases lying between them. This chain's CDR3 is CASRGSANYGYTF. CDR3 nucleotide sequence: TGCGCCAGCAGAGGGAGTGCTAACTATGGCTACACCTTC.

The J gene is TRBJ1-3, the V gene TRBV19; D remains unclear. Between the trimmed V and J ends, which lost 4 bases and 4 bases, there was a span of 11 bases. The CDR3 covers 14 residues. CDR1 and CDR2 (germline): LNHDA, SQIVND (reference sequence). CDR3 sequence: CASSRPGNGNTIYF. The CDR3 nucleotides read TGTGCCAGTAGTAGACCGGGGAACGGAAACACCATATATTTT.

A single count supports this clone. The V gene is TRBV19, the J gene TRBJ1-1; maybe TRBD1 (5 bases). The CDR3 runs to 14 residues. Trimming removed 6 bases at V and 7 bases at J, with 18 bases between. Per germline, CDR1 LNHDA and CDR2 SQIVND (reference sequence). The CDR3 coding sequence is TGTGCCAGTAGGTTAGGGGCGCAGAGGAATGAAGCTTTCTTT. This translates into CASRLGAQRNEAFF.

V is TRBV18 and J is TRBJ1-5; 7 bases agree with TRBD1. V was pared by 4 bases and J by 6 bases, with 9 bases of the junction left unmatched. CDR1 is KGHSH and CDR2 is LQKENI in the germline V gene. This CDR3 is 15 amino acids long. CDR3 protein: CASSLLSTGSQPQHF. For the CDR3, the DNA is TGTGCCAGCTCACTACTCTCGACAGGGAGTCAGCCCCAGCATTTT.

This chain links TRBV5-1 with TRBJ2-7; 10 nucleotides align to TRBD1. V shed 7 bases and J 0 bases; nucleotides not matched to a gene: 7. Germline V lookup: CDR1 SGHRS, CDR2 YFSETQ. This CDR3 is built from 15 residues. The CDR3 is CASCSGQGSSYEQYF. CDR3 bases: TGCGCCAGCTGTTCGGGACAGGGGAGCTCCTACGAGCAGTACTTC.

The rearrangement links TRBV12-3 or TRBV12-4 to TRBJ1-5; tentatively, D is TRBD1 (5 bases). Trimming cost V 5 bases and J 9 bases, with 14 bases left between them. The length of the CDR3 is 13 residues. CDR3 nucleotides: TGTGCCAGCAGTCGACAGCGGATCATGCCCCAGCATTTT. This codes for CASSRQRIMPQHF.

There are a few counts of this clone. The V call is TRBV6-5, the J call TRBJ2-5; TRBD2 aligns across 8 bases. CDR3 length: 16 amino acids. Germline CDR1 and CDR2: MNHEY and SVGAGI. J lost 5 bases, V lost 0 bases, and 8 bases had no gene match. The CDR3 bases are TGTGCCAGCAGTTACTCGATTGGGTCGGGGGGGGAGACCCAGTACTTC. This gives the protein CASSYSIGSGGETQYF.

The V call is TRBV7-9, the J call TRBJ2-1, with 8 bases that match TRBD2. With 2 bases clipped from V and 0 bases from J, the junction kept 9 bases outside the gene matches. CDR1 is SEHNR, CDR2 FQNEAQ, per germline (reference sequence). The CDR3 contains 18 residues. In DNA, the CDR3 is TGTGCCAGCAGCTTACCACTAGCGGCGACGAGCTCCTACAATGAGCAGTTCTTC. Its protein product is CASSLPLAATSSYNEQFF.

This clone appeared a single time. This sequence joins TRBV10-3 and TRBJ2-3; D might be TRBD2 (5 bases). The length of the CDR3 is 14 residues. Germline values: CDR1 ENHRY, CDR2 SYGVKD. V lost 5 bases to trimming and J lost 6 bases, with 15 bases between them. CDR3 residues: CAISLGAPRDTQYF. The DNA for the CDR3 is TGTGCCATCAGTTTGGGAGCTCCCAGGGATACGCAGTATTTT.